The 11 T cell receptor beta chains below come from one sample, sequenced in a study of blood T cells in healthy people across ages (dated by TCRdb to the mid-2010s). Libraries were built with 5' RACE. Reads for this sample came from an Illumina HiSeq 2500. The second PCR ran for roughly 7 to 11 cycles and used a J-beta primer mix along with a sample-barcoded 5' primer. TCRdb reran the public reads through fastp at Q25 and MiXCR, keeping productive beta chains. For every CDR3 protein sequence, its rows merge into one entry that carries the most common genes and DNA. Present in this sample are hundreds of thousands of distinct CDR3 sequences, roughly 56% of which were seen just once. Around 25% of the sample lies in the top ten. The specimen sequenced was blood. All receptors derive from a man aged 40-55 years in good health.

CDR3 in DNA: TGTGCCAGCAGCGTACCTTACTTCGGGGGTAACTCTGGGGCCAACGTCCTGACTTTC. Its protein is CASSVPYFGGNSGANVLTF. This chain uses TRBV11-1 with TRBJ2-6, with a tentative D call TRBD2 (6 bases). Deletions cut 5 bases from V and 0 bases from J, with 20 bases between. The CDR3 contains 19 residues. CDR1 is SGHAT and CDR2 is FQDESV in the germline V gene (reference sequence).

This clonotype has more than one count but fewer than ten. This chain joins TRBV10-3 and TRBJ2-5; 7 nucleotides align to TRBD2. Unmatched junction bases numbered 6, after V lost 2 bases and J lost 0 bases. CDR1 is ENHRY and CDR2 is SYGVKD in the germline V gene. The length of the CDR3 is 16 residues. The CDR3 protein is CAISEPGGLHQETQYF. The CDR3 nucleotides are TGTGCCATCAGTGAGCCGGGGGGACTACACCAAGAGACCCAGTACTTC.

V usage is TRBV7-9 and J usage is TRBJ2-7; 8 nucleotides agree with TRBD1. Germline loops: CDR1 SEHNR, CDR2 FQNEAQ (reference sequence). The CDR3 runs to 13 residues. The ends lost 5 bases at V and 5 bases at J; junction bases unmatched: 5. CDR3 protein: CASSRTGTDEQYF. CDR3 sequence (DNA): TGTGCCAGCAGCCGGACAGGGACCGACGAGCAGTACTTC.

The gene calls are TRBV20-1 and TRBJ2-3; the D call may be TRBD1 or TRBD2 (6 bases each). This CDR3 is 14 amino acids long. Trimming shortened V by 0 bases and J by 6 bases, and 13 bases separated the two germline ends. The germline V gene has CDR1 DFQATT and CDR2 SNEGSKA (reference sequence). This chain's CDR3 is CSARDSGGGDTQYF. CDR3 nucleotides: TGCAGTGCTAGAGATTCCGGGGGCGGGGATACGCAGTATTTT.

The rearrangement links TRBV7-6 to TRBJ2-7; 8 bases map to TRBD1. With V trimmed by 5 bases and J by 7 bases, 22 bases remained unmatched. Germline V lookup: CDR1 SGHVS, CDR2 FNYEAQ. The CDR3 totals 18 residues. The CDR3 DNA reads TGTGCCAGCAGCCCCTTCCCAGCCGGGACAGGTCCCGTGGGGGAGCAGTACTTC. Translated: CASSPFPAGTGPVGEQYF.

The chain uses TRBV3-1 and TRBJ2-1; no firm D call. Germline V gene data show CDR1 as LGHDT and CDR2 as YNNKEL (reference sequence). The CDR3 extends over 17 amino acids. Trimming took off 1 base at V and 0 bases at J, with 13 bases between the two ends. The CDR3 loop reads CASSQGLPSASYNEQFF. Here the CDR3 DNA reads TGTGCCAGCAGCCAAGGCCTGCCCTCCGCCTCCTACAATGAGCAGTTCTTC.

The chain is built from TRBV20-1 and TRBJ1-4; TRBD1 might be the D (6 bases). V was pared by 5 bases and J by 7 bases, with 17 bases between. There are 14 residues in the CDR3. CDR1 is DFQATT and CDR2 is SNEGSKA in the germline V gene (reference sequence). The CDR3, as DNA: TGCAGTGCTGGACACAGGGAGGTGGTTGAAAAACTGTTTTTT. This codes for CSAGHREVVEKLFF.

V usage is TRBV30 and J usage is TRBJ2-1; the D gene is possibly TRBD1 (5 bases). Gene TRBJ2-7 matches the end of the DNA better, so the J call may be wrong. The CDR3 runs to 15 residues. Germline lookup yields CDR1 GTSNPN and CDR2 SVGIG (reference sequence). The CDR3 sequence is CAWSPVGHAVSEQYF. The CDR3 DNA sequence: TGTGCCTGGAGCCCGGTTGGACACGCGGTCAGCGAGCAGTACTTC.

V is TRBV3-1 and J is TRBJ1-1, with D possibly being TRBD1 (5 bases). This CDR3 contains 15 residues. The germline V and J ends were trimmed by 1 base and 2 bases, with 11 bases remaining between them. Germline V gene lookup returns CDR1 LGHDT and CDR2 YNNKEL (reference sequence). The CDR3 loop reads CASSQGVGGNTEAFF. For the CDR3, the DNA is TGTGCCAGCAGCCAAGGGGTTGGGGGAAACACTGAAGCTTTCTTT.

A remark on this clonotype: Germline and junction disagree at one end, which may indicate a read error. The chain carries TRBV5-1 and TRBJ2-3, with D unclear. The length of the CDR3 is 14 residues. CDR1 and CDR2 (germline): SGHRS, YFSETQ. DNA for the CDR3: TGTGCCAGCAGTTTAGATCGAGGTCCAGATACGCAGTATTTT. Amino acid sequence: CASSLDRGPDTQYF.

This clonotype occurred once. This chain joins TRBV7-9 and TRBJ1-6, with 9 nucleotides matching TRBD1. The CDR3 spans 14 residues. Looked up from germline, CDR1 is SEHNR and CDR2 is FQNEAQ (reference sequence). V shed 7 bases and J 7 bases; nucleotides not matched to a gene: 5. The CDR3 nucleotides are TGTGCCAGCACCCCGGGACAGGGCAATTCACCCCTCCACTTT. It yields the protein CASTPGQGNSPLHF.